Shown below are 27 T cell receptor beta chains from a single sample sequenced in a study of T-cell reconstitution after alpha-beta-depleted transplantation in children. The TCRbeta library incorporated unique molecular identifiers. TCRdb processed the PCR reads anew with MiXCR; each CDR3 protein has one entry. The sample carries about 360,000 distinct CDR3 sequences, less than 15% recorded once. Sequencing was performed on PBMCs, taken from the stem cell graft. All receptors come from a human donor who donated a stem cell graft to a child with Fanconi anemia.

This chain links TRBV2 with TRBJ2-1; TRBD1 matches at 9 bases. From germline, CDR1 is SNHLY and CDR2 FYNNEI. V shed 6 bases and J 9 bases; nucleotides not matched to a gene: 0. This CDR3 is built from 11 residues. The CDR3 loop is CASRGQGEQFF. CDR3 bases: TGTGCCAGCAGGGGACAGGGTGAGCAGTTCTTC.

A few counts support this clonotype. CDR3 bases: TGTGCCAGCACTCACCCTGGACAGCTGAACACTGAAGCTTTCTTT. The encoded protein is CASTHPGQLNTEAFF. The chain links TRBV6-1 to TRBJ1-1; D may be TRBD1 (6 bases). The length of the CDR3 is 15 residues. Trimming shortened V by 7 bases and J by 0 bases, and 15 bases separated the two germline ends. CDR1 is MNHNS and CDR2 is SASEGT in the germline V gene.

The rearrangement uses TRBV10-3 and TRBJ1-3; 8 positions match TRBD1. Germline trimming cut 5 bases from V and 0 bases from J; bases unmatched to any gene: 6. Per the germline V gene, CDR1 is ENHRY and CDR2 is SYGVKD. CDR3 length: 16 residues. The DNA for the CDR3 is TGTGCCATCAGTAGGGGACAGGCGAACTCTGGAAACACCATATATTTT. Protein sequence: CAISRGQANSGNTIYF.

Many counts were recorded for this clonotype. The chain joins TRBV7-2 to TRBJ2-5, with 10 nucleotides matching TRBD2. After removal of 2 bases from V and 2 bases from J, the junction contained 2 bases not matched to a gene. The CDR3 is 15 amino acids. The V gene's germline CDR1 is SGHTA and CDR2 FQGNSA. CDR3 bases: TGTGCCAGCAGCTTACTAGCGGGGGTTCAAGAGACCCAGTACTTC. It is translated as CASSLLAGVQETQYF.

This clonotype has only a few counts. The V and J genes are TRBV7-9 and TRBJ1-3; D remains unclear. This CDR3 is 16 amino acids long. V was cut by 1 base and J by 3 bases, with 13 bases left in between. CDR1 SEHNR and CDR2 FQNEAQ come from the germline V gene (reference sequence). In DNA form, the CDR3 reads TGTGCCAGCAGCTTAGGAACAGAAGGATTTGGAAACACCATATATTTT. As protein: CASSLGTEGFGNTIYF.

This chain joins TRBV6-1 and TRBJ1-4; perhaps TRBD1 as D (6 bases). Germline V gives CDR1 MNHNS, CDR2 SASEGT. The V and J ends lost 6 bases and 5 bases respectively, with 13 bases between them. The CDR3 totals 14 residues. CDR3 in DNA: TGTGCCAGCAGAGGTACAGGGCGGAATGAAAAACTGTTTTTT. It codes for CASRGTGRNEKLFF.

This clonotype has a count of ten or more. The CDR3 sequence: CASRGQGYNSPLHF. The CDR3 nucleotides read TGTGCCAGCAGGGGACAGGGTTATAATTCACCCCTCCACTTT. This rearrangement joins TRBV12-3 or TRBV12-4 to TRBJ1-6, with 9 bases fitting TRBD1. The trim removed 6 bases at V and 4 bases at J, leaving 1 base unmatched. The CDR3 is 14 amino acids.

This chain joins TRBV4-3 and TRBJ1-6; D is perhaps TRBD1 (6 bases). V was pared by 4 bases and J by 6 bases, with 16 bases between. The length of the CDR3 is 16 residues. Germline CDR1 and CDR2: LGHNA and YSLEER. CDR3 sequence (DNA): TGCGCCAGCAGCCCCAAACCGGGACACATTAATTCACCCCTCCACTTT. Its translation: CASSPKPGHINSPLHF.

There are many counts of this clonotype. The rearrangement links TRBV20-1 to TRBJ1-1; 7 nucleotides match TRBD1. Germline-derived CDR1 and CDR2 are DFQATT and SNEGSKA (reference sequence). CDR3 length equals 12 residues. J was trimmed by 4 bases and V by 6 bases; bases with no gene match: 5. The CDR3, as DNA: TGCAGTGCGGGGAACAGGGGCACTGAAGCTTTCTTT. Protein: CSAGNRGTEAFF.

At least ten counts were recorded for this clonotype. The J gene is TRBJ2-1, the V gene TRBV15; D possibly corresponds to TRBD1 (5 bases). Trimming pared 9 bases from V and 9 bases from J, leaving 21 bases between. Germline lookup yields CDR1 LNHNV and CDR2 YYDKDF (reference sequence). The CDR3 is 14 residues long. Here the CDR3 reads CATQEMGASSEQFF. The DNA of the CDR3 is TGTGCCACACAGGAGATGGGTGCCTCCAGTGAGCAGTTCTTC. The whole variable domain, remainder taken from reference TRBV15 and TRBJ2-1, is DAMVIQNPRYQVTQFGKPVTLSCSQTLNHNVMYWYQQKSSQAPKLLFHYYDKDFNNEADTPDNFQSRRPNTSFCFLDIRSPGLGDTAMYLCATQEMGASSEQFFGPGTRLTVL.

This clonotype was seen only a few times. The chain has TRBV27 and TRBJ1-6; 10 bases agree with TRBD1. The germline V gene has CDR1 MNHEY and CDR2 SMNVEV (reference sequence). Losses at the gene ends were 3 bases for V and 8 bases for J; bases not matched to a gene: 4. The CDR3 extends over 15 amino acids. This CDR3 reads CASSLTGGADSPLHF. The DNA of the CDR3 is TGTGCCAGCAGTTTGACAGGGGGCGCGGATTCACCCCTCCACTTT.

This chain uses TRBV27 with TRBJ2-3, with 8 bases aligning to TRBD1. Losses at the gene ends were 2 bases for V and 5 bases for J; bases not matched to a gene: 9. There are 16 residues in the CDR3. Germline V CDR1 and CDR2: MNHEY, SMNVEV (reference sequence). CDR3 region: CASSLHLTGGIDTQYF. In DNA form, the CDR3 reads TGTGCCAGCAGTTTACACCTAACAGGGGGAATAGATACGCAGTATTTT.

This clonotype was counted ten times or more. The chain employs TRBV10-3 and TRBJ2-2, with D possibly matching TRBD2 (6 bases). Germline lookup yields CDR1 ENHRY and CDR2 SYGVKD. Trimming took off 6 bases at V and 5 bases at J, with 13 bases between the two ends. The CDR3 runs 14 residues. CDR3 coding DNA: TGTGCCATCAGACCGGGACTTTGGACCGGGGAGCTGTTTTTT. Its translation: CAIRPGLWTGELFF.

The chain has TRBV27 and TRBJ2-3; no clear D gene. Germline-derived CDR1 and CDR2 are MNHEY and SMNVEV (reference sequence). The V and J ends lost 6 bases and 0 bases respectively, with 16 bases between them. The length of the CDR3 is 16 residues. CDR3: CASRGYSDASTDTQYF. The CDR3 region has the DNA TGTGCCAGCAGGGGGTATTCGGACGCTAGCACAGATACGCAGTATTTT.

This clonotype was counted ten times or more. The rearrangement links TRBV12-3 or TRBV12-4 to TRBJ2-1, with TRBD2 identical over 10 bases. Unmatched junction bases numbered 8, after V lost 6 bases and J lost 9 bases. This CDR3 contains 14 residues. DNA of the CDR3: TGTGCCAGCAGCCAGCGGGGGGGTGACGCTGAGCAGTTCTTC. Translated: CASSQRGGDAEQFF.

The chain uses TRBV27 and TRBJ2-6; D uncertain. The CDR3 is made up of 15 amino acids. Per germline, CDR1 MNHEY and CDR2 SMNVEV (reference sequence). Trimming pared 3 bases from V and 4 bases from J, leaving 10 bases between. The CDR3 reads CASSFGRQGANVLTF. Written as DNA, the CDR3 is TGTGCCAGCAGTTTTGGTAGGCAAGGGGCCAACGTCCTGACTTTC.

This chain uses TRBV11-2 with TRBJ1-1, with no clear D. Germline V lookup: CDR1 SGHAT, CDR2 FQNNGV. The CDR3 has 15 amino acids. V was pared by 5 bases and J by 1 base, with 14 bases between. CDR3 bases: TGTGCCAGCAGCCCCACCGGCGGCCCGAACACTGAAGCTTTCTTT. Its protein product is CASSPTGGPNTEAFF.

At least ten counts were recorded for this clonotype. The chain uses TRBV20-1 and TRBJ1-3, with TRBD1 identical over 7 bases. The ends lost 0 bases at V and 8 bases at J; junction bases unmatched: 7. This CDR3 is built from 14 residues. Germline CDR1 and CDR2: DFQATT and SNEGSKA (reference sequence). The CDR3 sequence: CSARDPNRGDTIYF. The CDR3 region has the DNA TGCAGTGCTAGAGATCCCAACAGGGGAGACACCATATATTTT.

The chain has TRBV6-2 or TRBV6-3 and TRBJ1-2; 11 bases are a match to TRBD1. CDR3 length: 16 residues. Germline assignment: CDR1 MNHEY and CDR2 SVGEGT. V trimming: 5 bases; J trimming: 4 bases; junction bases outside the gene matches: 9. The CDR3 DNA reads TGTGCCAGCAGTCAAGGACAGGGGGCCTTGGGCTATGGCTACACCTTC. Residues: CASSQGQGALGYGYTF.

This CDR3 reads CSAKTSPSTDTQYF. The CDR3 nucleotides are TGCAGTGCTAAGACTAGCCCTAGCACAGATACGCAGTATTTT. The J gene is TRBJ2-3, the V gene TRBV20-1; 7 bases match TRBD2. V lost 4 bases and J lost 0; bases outside the gene matches: 4. Looked up from germline, CDR1 is DFQATT and CDR2 is SNEGSKA (reference sequence). CDR3 length equals 14 residues.

J is TRBJ1-1 and V is TRBV15, with unresolved D. The CDR3 sequence is 13 residues long. CDR1 and CDR2 (germline): LNHNV, YYDKDF (reference sequence). Trimming pared 0 bases from V and 4 bases from J, leaving 6 bases between. The CDR3 coding sequence is TGTGCCACCAGCAGAGAGAGGGCCACTGAAGCTTTCTTT. Residues: CATSRERATEAFF.

The chain combines TRBV2 with TRBJ2-3; 7 nucleotides match TRBD1. V gave up 6 bases and J gave up 1 base; unmatched junction bases: 10. Germline V gives CDR1 SNHLY, CDR2 FYNNEI. This CDR3 contains 16 residues. The CDR3 spells CASRENRDSRTDTQYF. CDR3 in DNA: TGTGCCAGCAGAGAAAACCGGGACAGTCGCACAGATACGCAGTATTTT.

The chain employs TRBV12-3 or TRBV12-4 and TRBJ1-2; D gene uncertain. Trimming took 11 bases from V and 3 from J, leaving 22 bases between them. The CDR3 has 15 amino acids. The CDR3 DNA reads as TGTGCCTGCTGTTTATCCCCCGTGAAGGACTATGGCTACACCTTC. Its protein product is CACCLSPVKDYGYTF.

This chain links TRBV5-1 with TRBJ2-1, with D unresolved. The V and J ends lost 6 bases and 7 bases respectively, with 14 bases between them. This CDR3 has 13 amino acids. Germline CDR1 reads SGHRS; CDR2 reads YFSETQ. This CDR3 reads CASTPGNKNEQFF. The CDR3 DNA is TGCGCCAGCACTCCTGGGAATAAGAATGAGCAGTTCTTC.

At least ten counts were recorded for this clonotype. The V and J genes are TRBV30 and TRBJ2-3; unclear D gene. There are 11 residues in the CDR3. Germline assignment: CDR1 GTSNPN and CDR2 SVGIG (reference sequence). The V end was cut by 2 bases, the J end by 2 bases, with 2 bases between. The CDR3, as DNA: TGTGCCTGGAGTACCACAGATACGCAGTATTTT. This gives the protein CAWSTTDTQYF.

This clonotype was picked up a small number of times. The chain uses TRBV6-5 and TRBJ1-5, with D maybe TRBD1 (6 bases). Trimming pared 8 bases from V and 6 bases from J, leaving 14 bases between. The germline V gene has CDR1 MNHEY and CDR2 SVGAGI. This CDR3 comprises 13 residues. The CDR3 is CASADSSLQPQHF. CDR3 in DNA: TGTGCCAGCGCGGACAGTAGCCTTCAGCCCCAGCATTTT.

The chain joins TRBV15 to TRBJ1-2; 11 bases are a match to TRBD1. V lost 1 base to trimming and J lost 5 bases; unmatched junction nucleotides: 6. The CDR3 covers 16 residues. Germline V gene sequence: CDR1 LNHNV, CDR2 YYDKDF (reference sequence). CDR3 DNA: TGTGCCACCAGCAGAGCTCTCCGGGACAGGGGGTATGGCTACACCTTC. Translated, it gives CATSRALRDRGYGYTF.